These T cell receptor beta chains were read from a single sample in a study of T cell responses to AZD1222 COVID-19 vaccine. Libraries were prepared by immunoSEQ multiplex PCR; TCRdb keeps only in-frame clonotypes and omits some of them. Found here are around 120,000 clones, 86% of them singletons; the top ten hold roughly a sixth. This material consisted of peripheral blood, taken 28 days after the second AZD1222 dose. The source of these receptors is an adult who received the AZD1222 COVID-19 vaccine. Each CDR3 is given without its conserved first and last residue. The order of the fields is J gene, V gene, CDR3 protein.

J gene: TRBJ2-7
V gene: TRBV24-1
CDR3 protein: ATSGTGSYEQY

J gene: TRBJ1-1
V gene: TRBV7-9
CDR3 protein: ASRHRRGNTEAF

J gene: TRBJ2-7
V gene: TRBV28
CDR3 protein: ATAGFSRYEQY

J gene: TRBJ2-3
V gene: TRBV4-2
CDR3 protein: ASSQDPGFGTSGTDTQY

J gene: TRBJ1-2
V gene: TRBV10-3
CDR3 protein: ATLAGGAGGYT

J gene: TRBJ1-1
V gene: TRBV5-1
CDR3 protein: ASSLAVRPGENTEAF

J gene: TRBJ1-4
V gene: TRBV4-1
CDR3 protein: ASSQVQGALDEKLF

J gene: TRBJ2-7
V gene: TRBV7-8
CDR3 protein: ASSLQGNSDEQY

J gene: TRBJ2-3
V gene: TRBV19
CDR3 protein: ASDEGTADTQY

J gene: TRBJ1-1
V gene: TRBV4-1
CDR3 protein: ASSQGGDYEAF

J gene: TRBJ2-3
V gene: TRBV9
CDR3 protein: ASSPPTGWDTQY

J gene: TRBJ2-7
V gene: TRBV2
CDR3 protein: AGMDSISYEQY

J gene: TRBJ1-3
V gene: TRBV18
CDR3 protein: ASSPSNRGSGNTIY

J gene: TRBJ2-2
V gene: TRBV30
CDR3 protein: AWSKQLNTGELF

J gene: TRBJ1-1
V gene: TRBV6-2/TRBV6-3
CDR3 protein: ASSEIGNTEAF

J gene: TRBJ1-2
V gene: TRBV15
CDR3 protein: ATSRDHQSSYGYT

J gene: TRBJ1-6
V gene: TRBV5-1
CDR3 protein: ASSLGQGNSPLH

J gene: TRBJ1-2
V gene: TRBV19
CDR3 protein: ASSTGQGNYGYT

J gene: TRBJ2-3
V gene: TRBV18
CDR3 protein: ASSPEDTQY

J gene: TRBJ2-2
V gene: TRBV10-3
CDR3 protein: AISVGVAGDTGELF